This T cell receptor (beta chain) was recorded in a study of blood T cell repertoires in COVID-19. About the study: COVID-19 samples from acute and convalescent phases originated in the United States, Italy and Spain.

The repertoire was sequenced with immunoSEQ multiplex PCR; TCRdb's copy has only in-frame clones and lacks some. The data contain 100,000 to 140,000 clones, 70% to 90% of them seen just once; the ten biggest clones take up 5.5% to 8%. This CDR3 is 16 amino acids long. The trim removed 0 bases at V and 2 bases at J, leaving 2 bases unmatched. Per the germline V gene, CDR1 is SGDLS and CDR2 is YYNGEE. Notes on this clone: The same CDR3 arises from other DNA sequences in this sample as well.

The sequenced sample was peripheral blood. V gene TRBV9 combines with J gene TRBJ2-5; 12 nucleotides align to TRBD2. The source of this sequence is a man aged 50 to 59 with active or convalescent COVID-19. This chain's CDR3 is CASSVGTSGRQETQYF. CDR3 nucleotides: TGTGCCAGCAGCGTAGGCACTAGCGGGAGGCAAGAGACCCAGTACTTC.